This entry lists 27 T cell receptor beta chains sequenced from one sample in a study of shared clonotypes between healthy human individuals. TCRdb's table, derived via immunoSEQ multiplex PCR, lists solely in-frame clones and lacks some. The repertoire has about 1.1 million clones, 60% to 85% of them found once; the top ten carry 0.89%. Material: memory CD4+ T cells from PBMCs. Stated subset: CD45RA-negative fraction. Receptor source: a young man in good health. Some clones in this sample may be carry-over from other donors' samples.

The chain links TRBV6-5 to TRBJ2-1; D remains ambiguous. There are 15 residues in the CDR3. The V and J ends lost 4 bases and 3 bases respectively, with 13 bases between them. Germline assignment: CDR1 MNHEY and CDR2 SVGAGI. The CDR3 here is CASSSPGDSYNEQFF. In DNA, the CDR3 is TGTGCCAGCAGTTCCCCCGGTGATAGCTACAATGAGCAGTTCTTC.

The CDR3 here is CASSLVGVGNQPQHF. The CDR3 DNA reads as TGTGCCAGCAGTTTAGTGGGTGTAGGCAATCAGCCCCAGCATTTT. This chain uses TRBV27 with TRBJ1-5; D ambiguous. Trimming removed 2 bases from V and 2 bases from J, with 10 bases in between. Looked up from germline, CDR1 is MNHEY and CDR2 is SMNVEV (reference sequence). This CDR3 spans 15 amino acids.

This clone has only a few counts. V usage is TRBV7-9 and J usage is TRBJ2-7, with 7 bases identical to TRBD1. Germline V gene sequence: CDR1 SEHNR, CDR2 FQNEAQ (reference sequence). The CDR3 loop spans 15 amino acids. Unmatched junction bases numbered 8, after V lost 1 base and J lost 5 bases. For the CDR3, the DNA is TGTGCCAGCAGCTTAGTTGGACAGGTATCAAACGAGCAGTACTTC. Translating gives CASSLVGQVSNEQYF.

The chain joins TRBV28 to TRBJ1-3; no definite D call. Germline V gene lookup returns CDR1 MDHEN and CDR2 SYDVKM. The CDR3 covers 15 residues. Trimming took off 5 bases at V and 2 bases at J, with 13 bases between the two ends. CDR3 DNA sequence: TGTGCCAGCAGTCCCCCCGGCAGCACTGGAAACACCATATATTTT. Translation: CASSPPGSTGNTIYF.

This clone was observed a few times. This rearrangement joins TRBV2 to TRBJ2-7, with 8 bases that match TRBD2. The CDR3 extends over 15 amino acids. CDR1 is SNHLY, CDR2 FYNNEI, per germline. The junction had 7 bases not matched to a gene; V was cut back by 6 bases and J by 0 bases. The CDR3 region has the DNA TGTGCCAGCAGGCCCACCGGGACTAGCTCCTACGAGCAGTACTTC. It yields the protein CASRPTGTSSYEQYF.

The gene calls are TRBV10-1 and TRBJ2-7, with D perhaps given as TRBD1 or TRBD2 (6 bases each). This CDR3 has 15 amino acids. Germline CDR1 WNHNN, CDR2 SYGVQD (reference sequence). V was pared by 6 bases and J by 7 bases, with 22 bases between. In DNA form, the CDR3 reads TGCGCCAGCAGCCACGGAATGGGGGGCTCTGGGGAGCAGTACTTC. It is translated as CASSHGMGGSGEQYF.

In its sample, this clone was seen once. The chain links TRBV5-6 to TRBJ2-7, with a possible D match to TRBD2 (5 bases). CDR1 is SGHDT and CDR2 is YYEEEE in the germline V gene. This CDR3 has 15 amino acids. Deletions cut 0 bases from V and 3 bases from J, with 13 bases between. The CDR3 sequence is CASSLETIGSYEQYF. The CDR3 DNA sequence: TGTGCCAGCAGCTTGGAAACGATAGGGAGCTACGAGCAGTACTTC.

CDR3 region: CASSAGLAGGDTQYF. CDR3 bases: TGTGCCAGCAGCGCGGGACTAGCGGGAGGAGATACGCAGTATTTT. This chain connects TRBV9 to TRBJ2-3, with 15 positions matching TRBD2. The CDR3 length is 15 residues. J gave up 5 bases and V 3 bases, and 1 base lay outside the gene matches. The germline V gene encodes CDR1 SGDLS and CDR2 YYNGEE.

The chain links TRBV19 to TRBJ2-7, with 14 bases fitting TRBD2. Trimming cost V 4 bases and J 2 bases; bases outside gene matches: 1. The CDR3 contains 15 residues. Germline lookup yields CDR1 LNHDA and CDR2 SQIVND (reference sequence). Here the CDR3 reads CASSRGLAGAYEQYF. Written as DNA, the CDR3 is TGTGCCAGTAGTAGGGGACTAGCGGGGGCCTACGAGCAGTACTTC.

The J gene is TRBJ1-5, the V gene TRBV2, with TRBD1 matching 9 bases. The germline V gene encodes CDR1 SNHLY and CDR2 FYNNEI. The CDR3 totals 16 residues. V lost 4 bases, J lost 2 bases, and 6 bases stayed unmatched. The CDR3 reads CASSVKDRGGNQPQHF. Here the CDR3 DNA reads TGTGCCAGCAGTGTCAAGGACAGGGGAGGCAATCAGCCCCAGCATTTT.

The chain links TRBV7-2 to TRBJ2-7, with D perhaps TRBD2 (5 bases). The ends were cut back, 1 base at V and 2 bases at J, with 15 bases in the middle. The CDR3 has 16 residues. Germline V gene lookup returns CDR1 SGHTA and CDR2 FQGNSA. Here the CDR3 reads CASSLGGRTGTYEQYF. CDR3 DNA sequence: TGTGCCAGCAGCTTAGGAGGTAGGACGGGGACCTACGAGCAGTACTTC.

V is TRBV4-3 and J is TRBJ1-2, with 7 bases matching TRBD1. Germline trimming cut 0 bases from V and 8 bases from J; bases unmatched to any gene: 9. The germline V gene encodes CDR1 LGHNA and CDR2 YSLEER. The CDR3 spans 15 residues. The CDR3 sequence is CASSQDAEGALGYTF. The CDR3 DNA is TGCGCCAGCAGCCAAGATGCCGAGGGGGCTTTGGGCTACACCTTC.

V and J are TRBV28 and TRBJ1-1; tentative D call: TRBD1 (5 bases). The CDR3 length is 12 residues. Trimming stripped 3 bases from V and 9 bases from J, with 11 bases between. Looked up from germline, CDR1 is MDHEN and CDR2 is SYDVKM. CDR3 residues: CASSFSGHKAFF. The CDR3 region has the DNA TGTGCCAGCAGTTTCTCAGGACACAAAGCTTTCTTT.

Concerning this clone itself: At the DNA level, this CDR3 is encoded by other sequences in the same sample as well. This rearrangement joins TRBV18 to TRBJ1-5; weak D call: TRBD1 (5 bases). This CDR3 has 13 amino acids. V lost 5 bases, J lost 0 bases, and 5 bases lay in between. Germline V CDR1 and CDR2: KGHSH, LQKENI. The CDR3 is CASSRGSNQPQHF. In DNA form, the CDR3 reads TGTGCCAGCTCAAGGGGTAGCAATCAGCCCCAGCATTTT. The full variable domain, with the rest looked up from reference TRBV18 and TRBJ1-5, is NAGVMQNPRHLVRRRGQEARLRCSPMKGHSHVYWYRQLPEEGLKFMVYLQKENIIDESGMPKERFSAEFPKEGPSILRIQQVVRGDSAAYFCASSRGSNQPQHFGDGTRLSIL.

This clone has at least ten counts. The gene calls are TRBV4-1 and TRBJ2-1; TRBD2 matches at 12 bases. Germline trimming cut 3 bases from V and 6 bases from J; bases unmatched to any gene: 6. The CDR3 spans 16 residues. Per the germline V gene, CDR1 is MGHRA and CDR2 is YSYEKL. CDR3 bases: TGCGCCAGCAGCCAGGGTGGACTAGCGGGATTCAATGAGCAGTTCTTC. Its protein is CASSQGGLAGFNEQFF.

The chain links TRBV28 to TRBJ2-1; 9 bases are shared with TRBD1. Germline V lookup: CDR1 MDHEN, CDR2 SYDVKM. The CDR3 has 15 amino acids. J gave up 8 bases and V 5 bases, and 10 bases lay outside the gene matches. Here the CDR3 DNA reads TGTGCCAGCAGTCCAGCCGGGACAGGGAGGGATGAGCAGTTCTTC. Amino acids: CASSPAGTGRDEQFF.

V and J are TRBV5-4 and TRBJ2-5; no reliable D call. This CDR3 region has 12 residues. V lost 4 bases, J lost 1 base, and 5 bases lay in between. Looked up from germline, CDR1 is SGHNT and CDR2 is YYREEE (reference sequence). The CDR3 reads CASSPTQETQYF. The DNA of the CDR3 is TGTGCCAGCAGCCCGACCCAAGAGACCCAGTACTTC.

V usage is TRBV28 and J usage is TRBJ2-2; D remains ambiguous. V lost 3 bases and J lost 0, with 8 bases in between. The germline V gene has CDR1 MDHEN and CDR2 SYDVKM. The length of the CDR3 is 15 residues. The DNA of the CDR3 is TGTGCCAGCAGTTTTTGGCAGGCGAACACCGGGGAGCTGTTTTTT. As protein: CASSFWQANTGELFF.

This chain uses TRBV5-1 with TRBJ2-1; 8 bases map to TRBD2. From germline, CDR1 is SGHRS and CDR2 YFSETQ. The junction had 7 bases not matched to a gene; V was cut back by 4 bases and J by 1 base. The CDR3 contains 16 residues. The CDR3 sequence is CASSETSAISYNEQFF. The CDR3 coding sequence is TGCGCCAGCAGCGAGACTAGCGCTATTTCCTACAATGAGCAGTTCTTC.

This chain joins TRBV7-8 and TRBJ2-7, with D tentatively TRBD2 (5 bases). The V gene lost 5 bases and the J gene lost 0 bases, with 14 bases spanning the gap. Germline V CDR1 and CDR2: SGHVS, FQNEAQ. CDR3 length: 15 residues. The CDR3 region is CASSRKGVTSYEQYF. The CDR3 bases are TGTGCCAGCAGCCGCAAGGGAGTGACCTCCTACGAGCAGTACTTC.

This clone was seen once. The rearrangement uses TRBV18 and TRBJ1-4, with 9 nucleotides matching TRBD1. The germline V gene has CDR1 KGHSH and CDR2 LQKENI. V lost 5 bases and J lost 13; bases outside the gene matches: 11. This CDR3 has 14 amino acids. This chain's CDR3 is CASSGDRESRGLFF. CDR3 bases: TGTGCCAGCTCAGGGGACAGGGAGTCCCGGGGACTGTTTTTT.

The CDR3 DNA sequence: TGTGCCAGTAGTATTAGGGACAGCGGCGTAGCTTTCTTT. Translation: CASSIRDSGVAFF. The V gene is TRBV19, the J gene TRBJ1-1, with 7 bases that match TRBD1. Germline lookup yields CDR1 LNHDA and CDR2 SQIVND (reference sequence). J was trimmed by 10 bases and V by 3 bases; bases with no gene match: 8. The CDR3 spans 13 residues. Supplemented by reference TRBV19 and TRBJ1-1, the full variable domain reads DGGITQSPKYLFRKEGQNVTLSCEQNLNHDAMYWYRQDPGQGLRLIYYSQIVNDFQKGDIAEGYSVSREKKESFPLTVTSAQKNPTAFYLCASSIRDSGVAFFGQGTRLTVV.

In its sample, this clone was seen many times. V usage is TRBV27 and J usage is TRBJ2-2; 7 bases are a match to TRBD1. Losses at the gene ends were 6 bases for V and 1 base for J; bases not matched to a gene: 11. CDR3 length: 17 amino acids. CDR1 is MNHEY and CDR2 is SMNVEV in the germline V gene (reference sequence). The CDR3 DNA sequence: TGTGCCAGCAGGCCGGAATGGGGGACAGAGAACACCGGGGAGCTGTTTTTT. Translated, it gives CASRPEWGTENTGELFF.

Many counts were recorded for this clone. The rearrangement links TRBV5-6 to TRBJ2-1; D is perhaps TRBD2 (5 bases). The CDR3 consists of 14 residues. CDR1 SGHDT and CDR2 YYEEEE come from the germline V gene. V was clipped by 4 bases and J by 3 bases, with 11 bases between them. CDR3 sequence (DNA): TGTGCCAGCAGCCCACTAGTCCTCTACAATGAGCAGTTCTTC. Its translation: CASSPLVLYNEQFF. The entire variable domain, with the rest obtained from reference TRBV5-6 and TRBJ2-1, is as follows: DAGVTQSPTHLIKTRGQQVTLRCSPKSGHDTVSWYQQALGQGPQFIFQYYEEEERQRGNFPDRFSGHQFPNYSSELNVNALLLGDSALYLCASSPLVLYNEQFFGPGTRLTVL.

The chain recombines TRBV9 with TRBJ1-4; no clear D gene. The CDR3 extends over 16 amino acids. The germline V gene has CDR1 SGDLS and CDR2 YYNGEE. V was clipped by 0 bases and J by 5 bases, with 14 bases between them. CDR3 protein: CASSVAGSSSNEKLFF. CDR3 sequence (DNA): TGTGCCAGCAGCGTAGCCGGCTCCTCGAGCAATGAAAAACTGTTTTTT.

This sequence joins TRBV15 and TRBJ2-3; TRBD2 matches at 7 bases. The CDR3 sequence is 14 residues long. Germline CDR1 reads LNHNV; CDR2 reads YYDKDF (reference sequence). V dropped 5 bases and J dropped 3; count of bases not matched to a gene: 5. CDR3 loop: CATSAMGGTDTQYF. The CDR3 DNA follows: TGTGCCACCAGCGCCATGGGAGGGACAGATACGCAGTATTTT.

The genes are TRBV5-4 and TRBJ2-7; a possible D gene is TRBD1 (5 bases). Per germline, CDR1 SGHNT and CDR2 YYREEE (reference sequence). V was shortened by 5 bases and J by 0 bases, with 12 bases between the two germline ends. The CDR3 length is 14 residues. The CDR3, as DNA: TGTGCCAGCAGTTTACCGACAGTCTCCTACGAGCAGTACTTC. Its translation is CASSLPTVSYEQYF. Full variable domain (outside the CDR3, taken from reference TRBV5-4 and TRBJ2-7): ETGVTQSPTHLIKTRGQQVTLRCSSQSGHNTVSWYQQALGQGPQFIFQYYREEENGRGNFPPRFSGLQFPNYSSELNVNALELDDSALYLCASSLPTVSYEQYFGPGTRLTVT.